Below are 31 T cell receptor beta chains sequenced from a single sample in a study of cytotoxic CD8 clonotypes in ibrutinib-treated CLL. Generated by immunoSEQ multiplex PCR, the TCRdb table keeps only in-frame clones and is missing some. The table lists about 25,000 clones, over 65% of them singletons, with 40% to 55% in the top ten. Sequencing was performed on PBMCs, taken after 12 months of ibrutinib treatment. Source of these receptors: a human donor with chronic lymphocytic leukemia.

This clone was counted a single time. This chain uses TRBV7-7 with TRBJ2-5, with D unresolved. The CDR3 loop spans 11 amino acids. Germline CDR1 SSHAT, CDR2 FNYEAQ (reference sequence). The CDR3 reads CATKVGETQYF. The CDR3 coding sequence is TGTGCTACCAAGGTCGGCGAGACCCAGTACTTC.

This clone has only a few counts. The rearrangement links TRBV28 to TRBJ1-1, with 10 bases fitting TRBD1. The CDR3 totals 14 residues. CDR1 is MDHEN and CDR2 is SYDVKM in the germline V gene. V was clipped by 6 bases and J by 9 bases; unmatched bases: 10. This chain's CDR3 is CASRKTGGARKAFF. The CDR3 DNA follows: TGTGCCAGCAGGAAGACAGGGGGCGCGAGAAAAGCTTTCTTT.

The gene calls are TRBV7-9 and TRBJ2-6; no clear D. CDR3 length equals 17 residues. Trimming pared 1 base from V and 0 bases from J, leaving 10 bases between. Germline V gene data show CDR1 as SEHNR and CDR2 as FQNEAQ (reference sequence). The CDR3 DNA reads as TGTGCCAGCAGCTTAGGGGCAGGAATCTCTGGGGCCAACGTCCTGACTTTC. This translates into CASSLGAGISGANVLTF.

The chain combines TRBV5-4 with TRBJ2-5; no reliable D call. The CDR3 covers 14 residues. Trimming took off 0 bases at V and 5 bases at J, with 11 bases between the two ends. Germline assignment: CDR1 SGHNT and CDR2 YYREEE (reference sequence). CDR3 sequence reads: CASSLELVGETQYF. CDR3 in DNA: TGTGCCAGCAGCTTGGAGCTGGTCGGGGAGACCCAGTACTTC.

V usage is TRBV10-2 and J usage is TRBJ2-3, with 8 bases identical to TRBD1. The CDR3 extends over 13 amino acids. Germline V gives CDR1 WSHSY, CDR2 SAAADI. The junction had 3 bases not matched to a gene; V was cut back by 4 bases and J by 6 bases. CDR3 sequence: CASSGQGADTQYF. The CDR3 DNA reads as TGCGCCAGCAGTGGTCAGGGGGCTGATACGCAGTATTTT.

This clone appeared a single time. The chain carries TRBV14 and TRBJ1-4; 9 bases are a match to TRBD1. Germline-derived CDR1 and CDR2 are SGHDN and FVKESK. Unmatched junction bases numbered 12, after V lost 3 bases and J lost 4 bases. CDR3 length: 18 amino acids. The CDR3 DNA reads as TGTGCCAGCAGCCAGGCGACCGGGACAGGGAGCCATAATGAAAAACTGTTTTTT. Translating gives CASSQATGTGSHNEKLFF.

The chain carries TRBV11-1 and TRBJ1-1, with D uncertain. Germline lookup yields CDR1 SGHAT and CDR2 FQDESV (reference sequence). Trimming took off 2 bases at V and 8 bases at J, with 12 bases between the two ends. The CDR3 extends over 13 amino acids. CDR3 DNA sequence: TGTGCCAGCAGCTTAAATGAAGGAGCCGAAGCTTTCTTT. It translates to CASSLNEGAEAFF.

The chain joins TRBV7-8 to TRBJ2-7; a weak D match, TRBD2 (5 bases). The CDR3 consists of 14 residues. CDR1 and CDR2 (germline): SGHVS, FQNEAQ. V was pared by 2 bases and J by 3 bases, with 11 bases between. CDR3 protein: CASSLLAEGYEQYF. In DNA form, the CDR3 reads TGTGCCAGCAGCTTATTGGCCGAGGGCTACGAGCAGTACTTC.

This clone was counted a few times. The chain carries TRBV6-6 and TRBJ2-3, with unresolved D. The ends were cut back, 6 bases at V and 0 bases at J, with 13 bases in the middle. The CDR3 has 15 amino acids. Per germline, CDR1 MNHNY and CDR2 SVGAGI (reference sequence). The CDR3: CASSADGSSTDTQYF. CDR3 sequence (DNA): TGTGCCAGCAGCGCGGACGGATCTAGCACAGATACGCAGTATTTT.

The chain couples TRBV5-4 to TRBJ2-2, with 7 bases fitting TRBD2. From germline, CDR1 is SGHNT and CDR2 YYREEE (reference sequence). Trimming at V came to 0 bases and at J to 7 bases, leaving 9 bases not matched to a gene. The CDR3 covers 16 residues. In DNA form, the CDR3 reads TGTGCCAGCAGCTTGGGGGGACTACCAAAGGGCGGGGAGCTGTTTTTT. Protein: CASSLGGLPKGGELFF.

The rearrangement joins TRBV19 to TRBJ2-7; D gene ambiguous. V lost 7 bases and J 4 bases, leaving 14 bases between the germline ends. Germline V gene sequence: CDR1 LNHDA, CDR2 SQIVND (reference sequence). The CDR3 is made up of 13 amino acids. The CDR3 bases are TGTGCCAGTACCGATGTCGTGGGTTACGAGCAGTACTTC. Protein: CASTDVVGYEQYF.

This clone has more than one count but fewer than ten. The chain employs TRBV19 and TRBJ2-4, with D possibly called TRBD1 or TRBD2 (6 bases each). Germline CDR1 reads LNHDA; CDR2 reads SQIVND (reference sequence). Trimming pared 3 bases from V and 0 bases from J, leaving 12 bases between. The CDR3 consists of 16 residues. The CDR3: CASSIGGLQAKNIQYF. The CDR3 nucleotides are TGTGCCAGTAGTATTGGGGGGCTACAAGCCAAAAACATTCAGTACTTC.

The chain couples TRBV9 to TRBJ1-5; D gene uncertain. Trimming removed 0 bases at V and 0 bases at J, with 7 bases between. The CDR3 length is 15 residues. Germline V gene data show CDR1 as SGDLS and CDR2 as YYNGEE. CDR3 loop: CASSVDPYSNQPQHF. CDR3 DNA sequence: TGTGCCAGCAGCGTAGACCCCTATAGCAATCAGCCCCAGCATTTT.

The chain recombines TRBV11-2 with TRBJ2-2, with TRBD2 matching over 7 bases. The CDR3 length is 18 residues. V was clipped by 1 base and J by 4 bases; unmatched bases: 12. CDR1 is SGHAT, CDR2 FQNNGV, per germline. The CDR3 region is CASSLVARASGSTGELFF. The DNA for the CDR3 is TGTGCCAGCAGCTTAGTCGCTCGGGCTAGCGGCTCCACCGGGGAGCTGTTTTTT.

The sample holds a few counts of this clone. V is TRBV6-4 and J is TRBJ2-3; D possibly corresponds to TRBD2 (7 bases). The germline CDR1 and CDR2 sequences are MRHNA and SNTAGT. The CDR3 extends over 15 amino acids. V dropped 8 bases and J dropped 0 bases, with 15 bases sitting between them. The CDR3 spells CASSRGGLSTDTQYF. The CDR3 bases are TGTGCCAGCTCACGCGGGGGCCTTAGCACAGATACGCAGTATTTT.

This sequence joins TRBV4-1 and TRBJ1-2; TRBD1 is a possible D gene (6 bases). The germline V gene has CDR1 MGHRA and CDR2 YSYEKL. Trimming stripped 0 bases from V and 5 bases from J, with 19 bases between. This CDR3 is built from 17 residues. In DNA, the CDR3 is TGCGCCAGCAGCCAAGATGGGGCAGGGACACCGGGATATGGCTACACCTTC. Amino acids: CASSQDGAGTPGYGYTF.

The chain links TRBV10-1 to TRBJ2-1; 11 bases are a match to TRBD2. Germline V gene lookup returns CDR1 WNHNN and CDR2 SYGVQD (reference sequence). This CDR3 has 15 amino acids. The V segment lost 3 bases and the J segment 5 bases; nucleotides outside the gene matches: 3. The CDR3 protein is CASSERLAGNNEQFF. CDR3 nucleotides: TGCGCCAGCAGTGAAAGACTAGCGGGGAACAATGAGCAGTTCTTC.

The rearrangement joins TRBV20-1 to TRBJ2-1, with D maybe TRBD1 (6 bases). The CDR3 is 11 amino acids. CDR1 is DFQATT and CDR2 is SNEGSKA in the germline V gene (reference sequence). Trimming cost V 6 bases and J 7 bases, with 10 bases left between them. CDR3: CSASQGNEQFF. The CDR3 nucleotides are TGCAGTGCCTCCCAGGGGAATGAGCAGTTCTTC.

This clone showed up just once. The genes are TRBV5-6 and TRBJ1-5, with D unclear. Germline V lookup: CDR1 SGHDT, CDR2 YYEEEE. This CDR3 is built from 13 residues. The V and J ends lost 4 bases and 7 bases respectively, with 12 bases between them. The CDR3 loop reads CASSGRLGQPQHF. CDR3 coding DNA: TGTGCCAGCAGCGGACGGTTGGGGCAGCCCCAGCATTTT.

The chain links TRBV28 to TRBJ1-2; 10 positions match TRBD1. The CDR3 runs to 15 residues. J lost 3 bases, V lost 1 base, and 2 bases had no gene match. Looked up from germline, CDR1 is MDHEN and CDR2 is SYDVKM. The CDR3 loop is CASSLSGQGDYGYTF. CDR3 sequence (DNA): TGTGCCAGCAGTTTATCCGGACAGGGGGACTATGGCTACACCTTC.

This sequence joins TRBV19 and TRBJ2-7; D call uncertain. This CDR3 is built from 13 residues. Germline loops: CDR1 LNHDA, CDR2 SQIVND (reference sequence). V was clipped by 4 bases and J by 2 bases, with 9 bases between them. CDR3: CASSRATAYEQYF. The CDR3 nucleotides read TGTGCCAGTAGTAGGGCGACCGCCTACGAGCAGTACTTC.

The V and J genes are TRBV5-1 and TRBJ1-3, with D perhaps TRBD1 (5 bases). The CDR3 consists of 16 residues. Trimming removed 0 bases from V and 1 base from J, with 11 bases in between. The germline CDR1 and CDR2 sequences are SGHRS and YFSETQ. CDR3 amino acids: CASSLVGTASGNTIYF. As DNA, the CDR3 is TGCGCCAGCAGCTTGGTAGGGACGGCATCTGGAAACACCATATATTTT.

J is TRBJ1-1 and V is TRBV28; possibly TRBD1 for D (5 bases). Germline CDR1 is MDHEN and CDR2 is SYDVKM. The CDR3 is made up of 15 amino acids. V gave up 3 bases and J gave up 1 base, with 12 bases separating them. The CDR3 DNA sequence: TGTGCCAGCAGTTTTGCCCGTCAGGGGAACACTGAAGCTTTCTTT. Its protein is CASSFARQGNTEAFF.

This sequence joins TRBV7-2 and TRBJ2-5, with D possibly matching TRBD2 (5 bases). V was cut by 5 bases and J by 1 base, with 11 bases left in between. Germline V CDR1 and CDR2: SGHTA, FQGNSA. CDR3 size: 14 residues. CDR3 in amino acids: CASSKTTTQETQYF. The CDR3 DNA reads TGTGCCAGCAGCAAAACGACTACCCAAGAGACCCAGTACTTC.

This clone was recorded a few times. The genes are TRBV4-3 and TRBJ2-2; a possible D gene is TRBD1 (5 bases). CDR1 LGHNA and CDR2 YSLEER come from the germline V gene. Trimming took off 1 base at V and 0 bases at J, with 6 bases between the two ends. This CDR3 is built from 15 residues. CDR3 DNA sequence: TGCGCCAGCAGCCAAGGGACAACGAACACCGGGGAGCTGTTTTTT. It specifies CASSQGTTNTGELFF.

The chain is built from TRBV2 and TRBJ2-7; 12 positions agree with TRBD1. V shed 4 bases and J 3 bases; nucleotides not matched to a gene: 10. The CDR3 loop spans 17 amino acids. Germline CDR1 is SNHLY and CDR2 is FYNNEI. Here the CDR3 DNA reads TGTGCCAGCAGTGTATACCGGGACAGGGGGCCAATCTACGAGCAGTACTTC. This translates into CASSVYRDRGPIYEQYF.

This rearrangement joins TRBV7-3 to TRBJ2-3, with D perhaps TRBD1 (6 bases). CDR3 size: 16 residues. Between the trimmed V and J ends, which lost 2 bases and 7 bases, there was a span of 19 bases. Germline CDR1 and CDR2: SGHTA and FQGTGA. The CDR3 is CASSLDLGALGNTQYF. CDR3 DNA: TGTGCCAGCAGCTTAGATCTGGGGGCGCTTGGAAATACGCAGTATTTT.

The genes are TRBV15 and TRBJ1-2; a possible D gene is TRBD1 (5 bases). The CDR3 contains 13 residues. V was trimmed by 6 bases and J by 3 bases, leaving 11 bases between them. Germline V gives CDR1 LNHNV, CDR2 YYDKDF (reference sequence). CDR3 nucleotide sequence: TGTGCCACCAGTCCAGGGTTGGACTATGGCTACACCTTC. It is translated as CATSPGLDYGYTF.

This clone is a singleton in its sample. CDR3 protein: CASSQGPLGQGGGYTF. CDR3 nucleotide sequence: TGCGCCAGCAGCCAGGGTCCCCTAGGACAGGGGGGTGGCTACACCTTC. The chain joins TRBV4-1 to TRBJ1-2; 10 nucleotides align to TRBD1. CDR3 length: 16 residues. Germline V CDR1 and CDR2: MGHRA, YSYEKL. Losses at the gene ends were 3 bases for V and 7 bases for J; bases not matched to a gene: 11.

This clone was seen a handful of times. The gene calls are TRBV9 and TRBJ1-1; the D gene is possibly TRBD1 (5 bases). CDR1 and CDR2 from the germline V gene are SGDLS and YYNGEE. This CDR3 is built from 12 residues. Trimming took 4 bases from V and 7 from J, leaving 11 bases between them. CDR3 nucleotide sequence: TGTGCCAGCAGCTTCCCAGGGAGTGAAGCTTTCTTT. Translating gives CASSFPGSEAFF.

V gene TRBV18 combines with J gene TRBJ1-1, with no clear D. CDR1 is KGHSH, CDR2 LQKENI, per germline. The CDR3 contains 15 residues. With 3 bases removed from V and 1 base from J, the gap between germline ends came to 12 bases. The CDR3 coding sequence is TGTGCCAGCTCACCGCAGAGGACCGAGAACACTGAAGCTTTCTTT. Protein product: CASSPQRTENTEAFF.